This passage covers 22 T cell receptor beta chains from one sample sequenced in a study of cytomegalovirus exposure and HLA in healthy donors. The data were produced by immunoSEQ multiplex PCR, yet TCRdb's version contains in-frame clones alone and is incomplete. This table holds about 180,000 clones, 85% found once. Sample: PBMCs. These receptors originate from a man younger than 30 in good health and CMV-seropositive.

V and J are TRBV30 and TRBJ2-3; TRBD2 is a possible D gene (5 bases). V gave up 4 bases and J gave up 3 bases, with 23 bases separating them. The CDR3 is 17 residues long. Germline lookup yields CDR1 GTSNPN and CDR2 SVGIG (reference sequence). CDR3 DNA sequence: TGTGCCTGGAATTACCCCCCCACTAGAAGGTTGACAGATACGCAGTATTTT. As protein: CAWNYPPTRRLTDTQYF.

To note about this clone: Other DNA sequences in this specimen translate into the identical CDR3. V and J are TRBV5-4 and TRBJ2-1, with 7 bases that match TRBD1. CDR1 is SGHNT and CDR2 is YYREEE in the germline V gene (reference sequence). The CDR3 spans 13 residues. V shed 0 bases, J shed 7 bases, and the junction held 1 base outside the gene matches. CDR3 amino acids: CASSLGQGNEQFF. The CDR3 coding sequence is TGTGCCAGCAGCTTGGGACAGGGTAATGAGCAGTTCTTC.

J is TRBJ2-7 and V is TRBV11-2; 9 bases map to TRBD1. This CDR3 is 15 amino acids long. Germline V CDR1 and CDR2: SGHAT, FQNNGV. The V segment lost 5 bases and the J segment 5 bases; nucleotides outside the gene matches: 10. This CDR3 is CASSPRQGVKDEQYF. As DNA, the CDR3 is TGTGCCAGCAGCCCCCGACAGGGGGTAAAGGACGAGCAGTACTTC.

This rearrangement joins TRBV19 to TRBJ2-3; D call uncertain. The germline gives CDR1 LNHDA, CDR2 SQIVND (reference sequence). V was trimmed by 7 bases and J by 3 bases, leaving 17 bases between them. The CDR3 runs 15 residues. CDR3 DNA: TGTGCCAGTAATTTGAGGTCTAGGCGGACAGATACGCAGTATTTT. This encodes CASNLRSRRTDTQYF.

The V and J genes are TRBV28 and TRBJ2-3; 9 bases agree with TRBD1. The trim removed 5 bases at V and 5 bases at J, leaving 5 bases unmatched. Germline CDR1 is MDHEN and CDR2 is SYDVKM. The CDR3 contains 14 residues. This CDR3 is CASSTGGEGDTQYF. The CDR3 nucleotides read TGTGCCAGCAGTACAGGGGGCGAAGGAGATACGCAGTATTTT.

The V and J genes are TRBV28 and TRBJ1-5; 7 positions agree with TRBD1. V gave up 4 bases and J gave up 5 bases; unmatched junction bases: 8. The CDR3 spans 15 residues. CDR1 is MDHEN and CDR2 is SYDVKM in the germline V gene. CDR3 region: CASSWGTGDHQPQHF. As DNA, the CDR3 is TGTGCCAGCAGTTGGGGAACAGGGGACCATCAGCCCCAGCATTTT.

This clone was detected only once. V gene TRBV7-2 combines with J gene TRBJ2-1; no clear D gene. V was clipped by 5 bases and J by 0 bases, with 11 bases between them. CDR1 is SGHTA, CDR2 FQGNSA, per germline. CDR3 size: 15 residues. The CDR3 sequence is CASSLGSSSYNEQFF. The CDR3 region has the DNA TGTGCCAGCAGCCTAGGGTCTAGCTCCTACAATGAGCAGTTCTTC.

The chain uses TRBV5-4 and TRBJ1-2; D is possibly TRBD1 (5 bases). The CDR3 spans 16 residues. Trimming removed 4 bases at V and 1 base at J, with 17 bases between. Germline CDR1 reads SGHNT; CDR2 reads YYREEE (reference sequence). The CDR3 protein is CASSPRRGYLNYGYTF. The DNA for the CDR3 is TGTGCCAGCAGCCCTCGGAGGGGATACCTTAACTATGGCTACACCTTC.

The V gene is TRBV6-5, the J gene TRBJ2-1, with D perhaps matching TRBD2 (6 bases). V gave up 6 bases and J gave up 9 bases, with 18 bases separating them. Germline values: CDR1 MNHEY, CDR2 SVGAGI. The CDR3 sequence is 14 residues long. CDR3 sequence: CASSPLGPGGEQFF. The DNA for the CDR3 is TGTGCCAGCAGCCCCCTCGGACCCGGGGGTGAGCAGTTCTTC.

The chain uses TRBV4-1 and TRBJ1-2; TRBD1 is a possible D gene (6 bases). This CDR3 region has 14 residues. V lost 1 base and J lost 6, with 12 bases in between. CDR1 and CDR2 (germline): MGHRA, YSYEKL. The CDR3 reads CASSQGLRGNGYTF. The CDR3 DNA reads as TGCGCCAGCAGCCAAGGACTCAGGGGAAATGGCTACACCTTC.

This clone was seen only once. The chain has TRBV2 and TRBJ1-3; D ambiguous. CDR1 SNHLY and CDR2 FYNNEI come from the germline V gene. The CDR3 is made up of 14 amino acids. Trimming stripped 5 bases from V and 0 bases from J, with 8 bases between. CDR3 in amino acids: CASSLIGSGNTIYF. CDR3 nucleotides: TGTGCCAGCAGTTTGATCGGCTCTGGAAACACCATATATTTT.

The DNA for the CDR3 is TGTGCCAGCAGTTTAAGCAGGGGTAGCCAGCCCCAGCATTTT. It is translated as CASSLSRGSQPQHF. J is TRBJ1-5 and V is TRBV27; tentative D call: TRBD1 (6 bases). Germline-derived CDR1 and CDR2 are MNHEY and SMNVEV (reference sequence). The CDR3 loop spans 14 amino acids. Trimming shortened V by 2 bases and J by 7 bases, and 12 bases separated the two germline ends.

The rearrangement uses TRBV27 and TRBJ1-3, with a weak D call TRBD1 (5 bases). V lost 6 bases to trimming and J lost 4 bases, with 13 bases between them. The CDR3 totals 14 residues. The germline CDR1 and CDR2 sequences are MNHEY and SMNVEV (reference sequence). CDR3 sequence reads: CASRQRGAGNTIYF. The DNA for the CDR3 is TGTGCCAGCAGACAAAGGGGTGCAGGAAACACCATATATTTT.

This clone was picked up one time. The chain links TRBV4-1 to TRBJ2-2, with D tentatively TRBD2 (6 bases). The V end lost 1 base, the J end lost 2 bases, and 20 bases lay between the germline ends. The CDR3 spans 19 residues. CDR1 is MGHRA, CDR2 YSYEKL, per germline. The DNA for the CDR3 is TGCGCCAGCAGCCAAGCCCTAGCGAAGGGTCTAGGAAACACCGGGGAGCTGTTTTTT. Amino acids: CASSQALAKGLGNTGELFF.

The CDR3 DNA reads TGTGCCAGCAGCTTAATGGGCAGGGGAAGTGGTGAGCAGTTCTTC. As protein: CASSLMGRGSGEQFF. J is TRBJ2-1 and V is TRBV11-3, with D possibly matching TRBD1 (6 bases). CDR1 is SGHNT, CDR2 YENEEA, per germline. The length of the CDR3 is 15 residues. V lost 2 bases to trimming and J lost 9 bases, with 17 bases between them.

V usage is TRBV9 and J usage is TRBJ2-1; a possible D gene is TRBD2 (6 bases). V lost 2 bases to trimming and J lost 6 bases, with 12 bases between them. The CDR3 contains 14 residues. Germline CDR1 SGDLS, CDR2 YYNGEE. The CDR3 loop is CASSVGTYSNEQFF. CDR3 coding DNA: TGTGCCAGCAGCGTCGGGACTTACTCCAATGAGCAGTTCTTC.

The chain couples TRBV7-2 to TRBJ2-7; TRBD1 aligns across 7 bases. Unmatched junction bases numbered 3, after V lost 4 bases and J lost 3 bases. This CDR3 is 13 amino acids long. The germline V gene has CDR1 SGHTA and CDR2 FQGNSA. The CDR3 sequence is CASSSSGGYEQYF. In DNA, the CDR3 is TGTGCCAGCAGCTCGTCAGGGGGCTACGAGCAGTACTTC.

This rearrangement joins TRBV29-1 to TRBJ1-1; D gene uncertain. V was cut by 1 base and J by 0 bases, with 6 bases left in between. The germline gives CDR1 SQVTM, CDR2 ANQGSEA. CDR3 length: 13 amino acids. The chain's CDR3 is CSVEGTVNTEAFF. The CDR3 coding sequence is TGCAGCGTTGAAGGAACAGTGAACACTGAAGCTTTCTTT.

The chain joins TRBV7-9 to TRBJ2-7; the match to TRBD1 covers 7 bases. Losses at the gene ends were 5 bases for V and 4 bases for J; bases not matched to a gene: 20. The CDR3 is made up of 18 amino acids. CDR1 and CDR2 from the germline V gene are SEHNR and FQNEAQ (reference sequence). The chain's CDR3 is CASSPSLLGQELEYEQYF. CDR3 sequence (DNA): TGTGCCAGCAGCCCGAGCCTTCTAGGACAGGAACTCGAGTACGAGCAGTACTTC.

The CDR3 sequence: CASSLGGTKVAEAFF. The CDR3, as DNA: TGTGCCAGCAGTTTAGGAGGCACCAAGGTCGCTGAAGCTTTCTTT. The chain carries TRBV28 and TRBJ1-1; D gene uncertain. Trimming cost V 2 bases and J 6 bases, with 16 bases left between them. Germline V gene lookup returns CDR1 MDHEN and CDR2 SYDVKM. This CDR3 contains 15 residues.

This sequence joins TRBV2 and TRBJ2-3; D ambiguous. This CDR3 has 13 residues. V lost 4 bases and J lost 3, with 8 bases in between. Germline V gives CDR1 SNHLY, CDR2 FYNNEI. CDR3 residues: CASSVRSTDTQYF. CDR3 DNA: TGTGCCAGCAGTGTAAGGAGTACAGATACGCAGTATTTT.

The V call is TRBV4-2, the J call TRBJ2-7; no clear D. Germline CDR1 is LGHNA and CDR2 is YNFKEQ. The V end was cut by 0 bases, the J end by 4 bases, with 4 bases between. This CDR3 spans 12 amino acids. The CDR3 loop reads CASSQDTYEQYF. The CDR3 DNA follows: TGTGCCAGCAGCCAAGATACATACGAGCAGTACTTC.